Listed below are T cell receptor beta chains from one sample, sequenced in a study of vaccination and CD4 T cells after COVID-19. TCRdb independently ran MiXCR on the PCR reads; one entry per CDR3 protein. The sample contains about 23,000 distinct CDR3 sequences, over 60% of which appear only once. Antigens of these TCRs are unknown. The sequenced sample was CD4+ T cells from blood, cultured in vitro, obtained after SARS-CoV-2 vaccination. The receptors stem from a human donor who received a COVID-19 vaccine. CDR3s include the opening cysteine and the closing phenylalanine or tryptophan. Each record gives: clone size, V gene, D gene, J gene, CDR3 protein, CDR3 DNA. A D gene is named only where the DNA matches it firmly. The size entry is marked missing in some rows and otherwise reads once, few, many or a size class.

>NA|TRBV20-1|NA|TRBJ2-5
CSARDRLRGDETQYF
TGCAGTGCTAGAGATCGGTTGAGGGGTGATGAGACCCAGTACTTC
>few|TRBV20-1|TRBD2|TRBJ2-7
CSARDRGVISYEQYF
TGCAGTGCTAGAGATCGGGGGGTTATCTCCTACGAGCAGTACTTC
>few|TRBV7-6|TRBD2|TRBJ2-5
CASSWTSGGTQYF
TGTGCCAGCAGCTGGACTAGCGGGGGGACCCAGTACTTC
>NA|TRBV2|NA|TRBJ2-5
CASSDGGYKETQYF
TGTGCCAGCAGTGACGGAGGATACAAAGAGACCCAGTACTTC
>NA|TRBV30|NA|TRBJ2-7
CAWTDLSYEQYF
TGTGCCTGGACGGATTTATCCTACGAGCAGTACTTC
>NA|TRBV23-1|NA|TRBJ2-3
CASSHRRQTVSSTDTQYF
TGCGCCAGCAGTCACCGTAGACAGACAGTCTCTAGCACAGATACGCAGTATTTT
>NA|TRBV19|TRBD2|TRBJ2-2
CASSRGLAGYATGELFF
TGTGCCAGTAGTAGGGGACTAGCGGGGTACGCCACCGGGGAGCTGTTTTTT
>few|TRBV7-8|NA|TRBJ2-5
CASSPSRGETQYF
TGTGCCAGCAGCCCCTCTAGAGGAGAGACCCAGTACTTC
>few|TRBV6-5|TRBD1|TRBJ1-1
CASSYSRQGRTVVTEAFF
TGTGCCAGCAGTTATTCCCGACAGGGTAGGACGGTCGTCACTGAAGCTTTCTTT
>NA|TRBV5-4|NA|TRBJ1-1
CASSLGGMNTEAFF
TGTGCCAGCAGCTTAGGGGGGATGAACACTGAAGCTTTCTTT
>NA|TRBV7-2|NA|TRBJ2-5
CASTPRSRETETQYF
TGTGCCAGCACCCCTCGGTCCCGTGAGACAGAGACCCAGTACTTC
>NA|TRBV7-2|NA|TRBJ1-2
CASSLTRNYGYTF
TGTGCCAGCAGCTTGACAAGGAACTATGGCTACACCTTC
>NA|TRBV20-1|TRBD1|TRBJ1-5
CSAPGQGNQPQHF
TGCAGTGCCCCCGGACAGGGAAATCAGCCCCAGCATTTT
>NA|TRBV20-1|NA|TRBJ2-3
CSASGRGGVTDTQYF
TGCAGTGCTAGTGGACGGGGTGGGGTAACAGATACGCAGTATTTT
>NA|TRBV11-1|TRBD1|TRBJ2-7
CASSPRQGFSYEQYF
TGTGCCAGCAGCCCCCGACAGGGATTTTCCTACGAGCAGTACTTC
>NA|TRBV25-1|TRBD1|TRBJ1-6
CASSAGQGNNSPLHF
TGTGCCAGCAGTGCTGGACAGGGGAATAATTCACCCCTCCACTTT
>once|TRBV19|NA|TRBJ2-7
CASSGGTYPYEQYF
TGTGCCAGTAGTGGGGGGACTTACCCCTACGAGCAGTACTTC
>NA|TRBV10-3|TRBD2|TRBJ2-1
CAISASGEASYNEQFF
TGTGCCATCAGTGCCAGCGGGGAGGCCTCCTACAATGAGCAGTTCTTC
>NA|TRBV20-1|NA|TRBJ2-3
CSATRTDTQYF
TGCAGTGCGACTAGGACAGATACGCAGTATTTT
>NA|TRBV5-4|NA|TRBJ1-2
CASSLQGTSNYGYTF
TGTGCCAGCAGCTTGCAAGGGACTTCTAACTATGGCTACACCTTC
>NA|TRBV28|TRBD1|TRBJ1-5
CASSLGQGNQPQHF
TGTGCCAGCAGTTTAGGACAGGGCAATCAGCCCCAGCATTTT
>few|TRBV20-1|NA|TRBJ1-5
CSARQTTGPYSNQPQHF
TGCAGTGCTAGACAAACCACAGGGCCGTATAGCAATCAGCCCCAGCATTTT
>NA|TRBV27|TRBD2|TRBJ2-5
CASSLVAGETQYF
TGTGCCAGCAGTTTAGTAGCGGGGGAGACCCAGTACTTC
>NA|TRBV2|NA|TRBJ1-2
CASSEGRTQGLYGYTF
TGTGCCAGCAGTGAAGGCCGGACCCAGGGGCTCTATGGCTACACCTTC
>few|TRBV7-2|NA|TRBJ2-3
CASSTHARTSTDTQYF
TGTGCCAGCAGCACCCACGCCCGGACTAGCACAGATACGCAGTATTTT
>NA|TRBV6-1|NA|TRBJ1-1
CASSEGSGHPRAFF
TGTGCCAGCAGTGAAGGGTCCGGGCACCCCAGGGCTTTCTTT
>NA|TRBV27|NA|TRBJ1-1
CASSSVTDGTEAFF
TGTGCCAGCAGTTCGGTAACAGACGGCACTGAAGCTTTCTTT
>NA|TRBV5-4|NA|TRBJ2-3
CASSLNPGTDTQYF
TGTGCCAGCAGCTTGAATCCCGGCACAGATACGCAGTATTTT
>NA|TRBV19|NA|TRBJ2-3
CASSIWIGPEGTDTQYF
TGTGCCAGTAGTATTTGGATCGGCCCCGAGGGCACAGATACGCAGTATTTT
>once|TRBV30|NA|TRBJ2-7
CAWSLGYYEQYF
TGTGCCTGGAGTTTGGGTTACTACGAGCAGTACTTC
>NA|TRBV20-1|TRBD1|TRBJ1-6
CSASRGTGIGSPLHF
TGCAGTGCTAGTAGGGGGACAGGCATTGGATCACCCCTCCACTTT
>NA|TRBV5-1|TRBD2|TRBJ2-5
CASSFSGGGETQYF
TGCGCCAGCAGCTTTAGCGGGGGGGGAGAGACCCAGTACTTC
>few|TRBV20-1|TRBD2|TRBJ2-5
CSARGVTSGLGTQYF
TGCAGTGCTAGAGGGGTGACTAGCGGGCTCGGGACCCAGTACTTC
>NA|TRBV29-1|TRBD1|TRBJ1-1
CSVGPTGDGTEAFF
TGCAGCGTTGGTCCGACAGGGGATGGCACTGAAGCTTTCTTT
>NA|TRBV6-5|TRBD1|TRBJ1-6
CASSSGQGRAPLHF
TGTGCCAGCAGTTCGGGACAGGGGAGAGCACCCCTCCACTTT
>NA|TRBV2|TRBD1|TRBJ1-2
CASAGTAYGYTF
TGTGCCAGCGCCGGGACAGCCTATGGCTACACCTTC
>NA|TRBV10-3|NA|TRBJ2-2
CAISPPVGELFF
TGTGCCATCAGCCCCCCTGTCGGGGAGCTGTTTTTT
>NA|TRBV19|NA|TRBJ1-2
CASSPTSYGYTF
TGTGCCAGTAGCCCGACATCATATGGCTACACCTTC
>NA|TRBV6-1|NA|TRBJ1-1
CASTALGVGNTEAFF
TGTGCCAGCACCGCCCTGGGGGTGGGAAACACTGAAGCTTTCTTT
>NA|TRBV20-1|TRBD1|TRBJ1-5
CSARGAGGPSNQPQHF
TGCAGTGCTAGAGGCGCAGGGGGACCTAGCAATCAGCCCCAGCATTTT
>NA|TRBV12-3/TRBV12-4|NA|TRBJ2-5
CASSFQRQETQYF
TGTGCCAGCAGTTTTCAGAGGCAAGAGACCCAGTACTTC